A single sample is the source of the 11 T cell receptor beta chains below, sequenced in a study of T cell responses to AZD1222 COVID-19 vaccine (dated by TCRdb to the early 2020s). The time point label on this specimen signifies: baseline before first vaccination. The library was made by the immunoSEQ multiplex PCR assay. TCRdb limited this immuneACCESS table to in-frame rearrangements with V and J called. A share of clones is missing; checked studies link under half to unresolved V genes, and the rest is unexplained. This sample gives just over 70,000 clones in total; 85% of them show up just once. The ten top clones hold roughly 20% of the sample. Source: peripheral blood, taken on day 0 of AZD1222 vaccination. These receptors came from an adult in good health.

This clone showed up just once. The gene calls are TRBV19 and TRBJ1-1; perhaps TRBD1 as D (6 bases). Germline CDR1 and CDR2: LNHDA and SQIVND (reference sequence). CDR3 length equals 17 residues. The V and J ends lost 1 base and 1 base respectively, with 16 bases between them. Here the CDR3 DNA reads TGTGCCAGTAGTATAGTGATTGTATGGACAGCGAACACTGAAGCTTTCTTT. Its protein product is CASSIVIVWTANTEAFF.

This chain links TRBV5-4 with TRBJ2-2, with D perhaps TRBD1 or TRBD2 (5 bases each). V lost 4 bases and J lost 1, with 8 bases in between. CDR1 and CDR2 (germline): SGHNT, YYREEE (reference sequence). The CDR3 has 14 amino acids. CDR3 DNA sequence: TGTGCCAGCAGCCGGGACGGGAACACCGGGGAGCTGTTTTTT. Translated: CASSRDGNTGELFF.

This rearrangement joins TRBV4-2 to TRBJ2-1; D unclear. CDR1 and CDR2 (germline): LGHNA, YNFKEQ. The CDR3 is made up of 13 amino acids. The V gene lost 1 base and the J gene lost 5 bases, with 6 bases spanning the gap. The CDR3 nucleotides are TGTGCCAGCAGCCAAGGGACCGACAATGAGCAGTTCTTC. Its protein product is CASSQGTDNEQFF.

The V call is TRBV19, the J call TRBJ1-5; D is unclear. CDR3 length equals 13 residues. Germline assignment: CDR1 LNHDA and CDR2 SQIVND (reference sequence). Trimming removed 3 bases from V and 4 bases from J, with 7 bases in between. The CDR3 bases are TGTGCCAGTAGTATTCGGGAAAATCAGCCCCAGCATTTT. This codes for CASSIRENQPQHF.

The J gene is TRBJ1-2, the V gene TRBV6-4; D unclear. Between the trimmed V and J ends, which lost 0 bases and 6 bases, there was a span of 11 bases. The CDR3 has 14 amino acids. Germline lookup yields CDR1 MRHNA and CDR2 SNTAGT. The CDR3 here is CASSDSAGSDGYTF. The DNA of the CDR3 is TGTGCCAGCAGTGACTCAGCCGGGTCCGATGGCTACACCTTC.

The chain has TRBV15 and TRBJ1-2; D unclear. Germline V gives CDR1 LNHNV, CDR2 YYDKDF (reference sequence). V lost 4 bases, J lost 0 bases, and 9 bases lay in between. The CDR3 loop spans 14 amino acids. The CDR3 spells CATSTGDSNYGYTF. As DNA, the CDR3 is TGTGCCACCAGCACCGGGGATTCTAACTATGGCTACACCTTC.

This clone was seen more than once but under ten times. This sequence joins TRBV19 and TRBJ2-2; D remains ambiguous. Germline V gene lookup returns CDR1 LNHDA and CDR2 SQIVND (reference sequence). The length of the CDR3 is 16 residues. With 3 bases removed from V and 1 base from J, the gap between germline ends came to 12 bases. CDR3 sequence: CASSIRSQKNTGELFF. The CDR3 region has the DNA TGTGCCAGTAGTATTAGATCCCAGAAGAACACCGGGGAGCTGTTTTTT.

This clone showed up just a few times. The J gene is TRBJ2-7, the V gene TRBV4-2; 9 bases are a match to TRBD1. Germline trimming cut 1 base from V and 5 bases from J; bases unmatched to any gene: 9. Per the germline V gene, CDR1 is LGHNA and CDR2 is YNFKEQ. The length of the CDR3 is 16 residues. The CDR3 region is CASSQGNRDRVNEQYF. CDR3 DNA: TGTGCCAGCAGCCAAGGTAACCGGGACAGGGTAAACGAGCAGTACTTC.

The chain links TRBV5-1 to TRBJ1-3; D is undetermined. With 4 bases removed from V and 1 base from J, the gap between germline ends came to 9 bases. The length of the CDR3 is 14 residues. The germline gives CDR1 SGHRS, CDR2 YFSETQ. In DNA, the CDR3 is TGCGCCAGCAGCCCCGGTTCGTCTGGAAACACCATATATTTT. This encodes CASSPGSSGNTIYF.

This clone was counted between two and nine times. CDR3 residues: CASSLDEGRSYEQYF. In DNA, the CDR3 is TGTGCCAGCAGCTTGGACGAGGGAAGGTCCTACGAGCAGTACTTC. The chain has TRBV5-5 and TRBJ2-7, with a weak D call TRBD2 (5 bases). V shed 0 bases and J shed 1 base, with 11 bases lying between them. The CDR3 has 15 residues. Germline assignment: CDR1 SGHKS and CDR2 YYEKEE (reference sequence).

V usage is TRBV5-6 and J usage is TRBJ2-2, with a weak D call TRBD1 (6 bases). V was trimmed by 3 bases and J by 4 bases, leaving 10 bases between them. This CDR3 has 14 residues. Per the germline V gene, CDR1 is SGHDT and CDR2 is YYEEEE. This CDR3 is CASSSDRITGELFF. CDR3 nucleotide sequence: TGTGCCAGCAGCTCCGACAGGATCACCGGGGAGCTGTTTTTT.